This TCR beta chain was obtained from a study of T cell responses to AZD1222 COVID-19 vaccine. Per the germline V gene, CDR1 is MNHEY and CDR2 is SVGAGI. The CDR3 spans 12 residues. V lost 4 bases and J lost 8, with 9 bases in between. Assay used: immunoSEQ multiplex PCR; TCRdb lists only in-frame clones, some missing. The sample holds roughly 100,000 clones, 90% seen once. The chain is built from TRBV6-5 and TRBJ1-3; D gene ambiguous. This clonotype originated in an adult in good health. This specimen was peripheral blood, taken on day 0 of AZD1222 vaccination. The CDR3 protein is CASSSSVDTIYF. CDR3 in DNA: TGTGCCAGCAGTTCTTCAGTGGACACCATATATTTT.